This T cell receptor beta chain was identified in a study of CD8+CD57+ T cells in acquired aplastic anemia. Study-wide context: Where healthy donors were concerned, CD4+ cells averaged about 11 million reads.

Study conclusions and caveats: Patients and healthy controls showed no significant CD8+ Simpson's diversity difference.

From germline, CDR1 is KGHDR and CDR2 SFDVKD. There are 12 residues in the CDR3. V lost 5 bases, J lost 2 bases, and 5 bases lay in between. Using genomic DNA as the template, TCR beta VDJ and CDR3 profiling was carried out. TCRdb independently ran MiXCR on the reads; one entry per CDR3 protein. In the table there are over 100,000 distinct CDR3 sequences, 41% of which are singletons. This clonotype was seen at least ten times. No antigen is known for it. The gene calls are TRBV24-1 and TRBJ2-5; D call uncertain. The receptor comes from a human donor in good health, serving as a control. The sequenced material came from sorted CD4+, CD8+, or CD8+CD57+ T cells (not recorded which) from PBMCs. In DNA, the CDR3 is TGTGCCACCAGTGGAAGTCAAGAGACCCAGTACTTC. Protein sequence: CATSGSQETQYF.